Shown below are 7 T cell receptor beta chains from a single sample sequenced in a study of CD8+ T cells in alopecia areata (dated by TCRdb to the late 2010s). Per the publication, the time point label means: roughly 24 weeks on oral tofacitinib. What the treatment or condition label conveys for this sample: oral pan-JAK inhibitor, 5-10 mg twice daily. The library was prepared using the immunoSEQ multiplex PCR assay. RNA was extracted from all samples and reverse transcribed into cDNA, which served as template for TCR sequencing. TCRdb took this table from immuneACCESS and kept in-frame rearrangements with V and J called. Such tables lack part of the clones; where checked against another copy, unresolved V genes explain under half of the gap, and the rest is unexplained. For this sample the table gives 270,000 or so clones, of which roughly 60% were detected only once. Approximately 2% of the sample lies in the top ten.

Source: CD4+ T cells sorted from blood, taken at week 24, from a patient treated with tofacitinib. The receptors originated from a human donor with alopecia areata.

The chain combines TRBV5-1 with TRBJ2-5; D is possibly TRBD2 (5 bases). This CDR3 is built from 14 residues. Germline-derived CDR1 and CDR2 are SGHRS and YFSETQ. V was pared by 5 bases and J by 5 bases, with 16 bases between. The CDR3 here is CASRPGGWRETQYF. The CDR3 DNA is TGCGCCAGCAGACCTGGAGGTTGGAGGGAGACCCAGTACTTC.

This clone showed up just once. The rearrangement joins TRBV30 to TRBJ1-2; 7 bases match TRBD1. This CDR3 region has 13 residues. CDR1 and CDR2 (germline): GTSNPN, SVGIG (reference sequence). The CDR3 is CASRRDSNYGYTF. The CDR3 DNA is TGTGCTTCCCGACGGGACAGTAACTATGGCTACACCTTC.

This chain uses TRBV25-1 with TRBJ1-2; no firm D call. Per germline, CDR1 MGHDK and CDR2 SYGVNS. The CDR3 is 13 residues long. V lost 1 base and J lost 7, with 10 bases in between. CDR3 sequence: CASSEWKEIGYTF. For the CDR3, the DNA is TGTGCCAGCAGTGAATGGAAAGAGATTGGCTACACCTTC.

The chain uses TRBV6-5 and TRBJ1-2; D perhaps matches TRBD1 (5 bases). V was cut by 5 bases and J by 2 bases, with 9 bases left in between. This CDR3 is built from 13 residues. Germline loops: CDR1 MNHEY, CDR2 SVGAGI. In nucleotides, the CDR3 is TGTGCCAGCAGTCCAAGGGACAACTATGGCTACACCTTC. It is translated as CASSPRDNYGYTF.

The CDR3 sequence is CASRGIRQGSDTQYF. DNA of the CDR3: TGTGCCAGTAGGGGGATAAGACAGGGGTCGGATACGCAGTATTTT. The rearrangement uses TRBV19 and TRBJ2-3, with TRBD1 matching over 8 bases. CDR3 length equals 15 residues. Germline CDR1 reads LNHDA; CDR2 reads SQIVND (reference sequence). J was trimmed by 6 bases and V by 6 bases; bases with no gene match: 11.

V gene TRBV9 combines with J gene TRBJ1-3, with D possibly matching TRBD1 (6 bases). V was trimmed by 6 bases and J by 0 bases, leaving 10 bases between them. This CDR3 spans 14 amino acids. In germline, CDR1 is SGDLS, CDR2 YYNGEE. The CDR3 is CASNMGHSGNTIYF. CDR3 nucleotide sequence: TGTGCCAGCAACATGGGACACTCTGGAAACACCATATATTTT.

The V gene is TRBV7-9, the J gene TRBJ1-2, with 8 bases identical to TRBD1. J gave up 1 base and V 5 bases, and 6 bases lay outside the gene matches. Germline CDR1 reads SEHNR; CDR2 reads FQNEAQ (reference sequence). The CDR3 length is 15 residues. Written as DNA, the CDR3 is TGTGCCAGCAGCACCGAGACAGGGGATAACTATGGCTACACCTTC. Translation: CASSTETGDNYGYTF. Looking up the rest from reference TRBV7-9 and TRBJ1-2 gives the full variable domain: DTGVSQNPRHKITKRGQNVTFRCDPISEHNRLYWYRQTLGQGPEFLTYFQNEAQLEKSRLLSDRFSAERPKGSFSTLEIQRTEQGDSAMYLCASSTETGDNYGYTFGSGTRLTVV.